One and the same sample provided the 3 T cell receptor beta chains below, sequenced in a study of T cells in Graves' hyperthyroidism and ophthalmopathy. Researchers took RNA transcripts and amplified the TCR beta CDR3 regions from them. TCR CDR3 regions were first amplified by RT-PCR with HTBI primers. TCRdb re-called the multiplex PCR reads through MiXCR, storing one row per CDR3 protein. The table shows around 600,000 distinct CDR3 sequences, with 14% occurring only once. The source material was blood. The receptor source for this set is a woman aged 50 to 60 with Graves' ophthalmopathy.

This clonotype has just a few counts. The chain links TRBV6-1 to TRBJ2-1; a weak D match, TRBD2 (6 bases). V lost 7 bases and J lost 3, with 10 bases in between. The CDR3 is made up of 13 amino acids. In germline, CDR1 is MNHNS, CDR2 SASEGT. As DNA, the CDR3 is TGTGCCAGCAAAATAGCGGTCTACAATGAGCAGTTCTTC. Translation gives CASKIAVYNEQFF.

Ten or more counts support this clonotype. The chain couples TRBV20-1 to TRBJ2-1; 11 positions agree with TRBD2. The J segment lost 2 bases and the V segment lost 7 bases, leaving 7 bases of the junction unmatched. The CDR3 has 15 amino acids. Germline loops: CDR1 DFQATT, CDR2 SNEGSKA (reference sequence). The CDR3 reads CSVPPGLAAYNEQFF. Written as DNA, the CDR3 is TGCAGTGTTCCGCCGGGACTAGCGGCCTACAATGAGCAGTTCTTC.

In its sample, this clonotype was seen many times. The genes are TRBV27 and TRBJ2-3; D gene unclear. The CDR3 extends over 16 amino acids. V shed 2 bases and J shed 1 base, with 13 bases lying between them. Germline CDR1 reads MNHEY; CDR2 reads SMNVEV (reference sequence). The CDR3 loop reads CASSLGVDWRTDTQYF. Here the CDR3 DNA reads TGTGCCAGCAGTTTAGGGGTCGACTGGCGCACAGATACGCAGTATTTT.